Below, 7 T cell receptor beta chains from the same sample are listed, as sequenced in a study of blood T cell repertoires in COVID-19. TCRdb's table, derived via immunoSEQ multiplex PCR, lists solely in-frame clones and lacks some. The table shows a few hundred thousand clones, with 92% occurring only once. Sample: PBMCs or T cells enriched from blood (not recorded which). The receptors originated from a woman aged 25 to 39 who had recovered from COVID-19.

This sequence joins TRBV7-2 and TRBJ2-7; 8 bases agree with TRBD1. The CDR3 covers 13 residues. The germline V gene encodes CDR1 SGHTA and CDR2 FQGNSA. V was pared by 5 bases and J by 3 bases, with 3 bases of the junction left unmatched. The chain's CDR3 is CASSPGQGYEQYF. The CDR3 bases are TGTGCCAGCAGCCCCGGACAGGGCTACGAGCAGTACTTC.

This clone was picked up one time. This sequence joins TRBV7-6 and TRBJ2-7; no clear D. The CDR3 loop spans 11 amino acids. V shed 5 bases and J shed 5 bases, with 7 bases lying between them. Germline CDR1 reads SGHVS; CDR2 reads FNYEAQ. Here the CDR3 reads CASSQRDEQYF. In DNA form, the CDR3 reads TGTGCCAGCAGCCAACGAGACGAGCAGTACTTC. Drawing the rest from reference TRBV7-6 and TRBJ2-7, the complete variable domain is GAGVSQSPRYKVTKRGQDVALRCDPISGHVSLYWYRQALGQGPEFLTYFNYEAQQDKSGLPNDRFSAERPEGSISTLTIQRTEQRDSAMYRCASSQRDEQYFGPGTRLTVT.

V gene TRBV5-1 combines with J gene TRBJ2-5; TRBD2 agrees at 7 bases. J gave up 7 bases and V 1 base, and 13 bases lay outside the gene matches. From germline, CDR1 is SGHRS and CDR2 YFSETQ. The CDR3 loop spans 16 amino acids. CDR3: CASSLSSAGEGGTQYF. Here the CDR3 DNA reads TGCGCCAGCAGCTTGTCTTCTGCGGGAGAAGGCGGGACCCAGTACTTC.

CDR3 loop: CASSPQGGSNEKLFF. The CDR3 DNA is TGTGCCAGCAGTCCACAGGGTGGGAGTAATGAAAAACTGTTTTTT. V gene TRBV28 combines with J gene TRBJ1-4; D possibly corresponds to TRBD1 (6 bases). The germline V gene has CDR1 MDHEN and CDR2 SYDVKM. This CDR3 has 15 amino acids. The V and J ends lost 5 bases and 4 bases respectively, with 14 bases between them. Together with reference TRBV28 and TRBJ1-4, the CDR3 gives the full variable domain: DVKVTQSSRYLVKRTGEKVFLECVQDMDHENMFWYRQDPGLGLRLIYFSYDVKMKEKGDIPEGYSVSREKKERFSLILESASTNQTSMYLCASSPQGGSNEKLFFGSGTQLSVL.

The chain recombines TRBV4-3 with TRBJ2-7; a possible D gene is TRBD2 (5 bases). The CDR3 loop spans 13 amino acids. V lost 0 bases and J 6 bases, leaving 9 bases between the germline ends. Looked up from germline, CDR1 is LGHNA and CDR2 is YSLEER. In DNA form, the CDR3 reads TGCGCCAGCAGCCAAGACCGGGCGGGCGAGCAGTACTTC. Translated: CASSQDRAGEQYF.

The sample holds one count of this clone. This chain connects TRBV28 to TRBJ1-5, with D perhaps TRBD1 (6 bases). The V end was cut by 3 bases, the J end by 7 bases, with 10 bases between. CDR1 and CDR2 (germline): MDHEN, SYDVKM. This CDR3 spans 13 amino acids. The CDR3 DNA reads TGTGCCAGCAGTTTTGGGGGCGGGCAGCCCCAGCATTTT. This gives the protein CASSFGGGQPQHF.

This clone was seen only once. J is TRBJ2-7 and V is TRBV5-4; 7 bases are shared with TRBD1. J was trimmed by 2 bases and V by 4 bases; bases with no gene match: 6. CDR3 length: 14 amino acids. Germline CDR1 and CDR2: SGHNT and YYREEE (reference sequence). The DNA for the CDR3 is TGTGCCAGCAGCCCGAGGGACAGAGCCTACGAGCAGTACTTC. Protein: CASSPRDRAYEQYF.